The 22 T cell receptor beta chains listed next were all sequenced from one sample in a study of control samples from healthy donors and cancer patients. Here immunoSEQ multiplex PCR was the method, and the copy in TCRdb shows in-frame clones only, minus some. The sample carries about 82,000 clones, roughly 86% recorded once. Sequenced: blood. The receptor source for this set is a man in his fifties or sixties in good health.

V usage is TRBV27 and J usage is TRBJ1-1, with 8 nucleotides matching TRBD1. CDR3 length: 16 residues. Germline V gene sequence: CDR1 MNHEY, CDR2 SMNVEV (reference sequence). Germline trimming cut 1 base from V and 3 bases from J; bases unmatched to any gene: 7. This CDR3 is CASSLWPGGADTEAFF. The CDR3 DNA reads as TGTGCCAGCAGTTTATGGCCAGGGGGCGCGGACACTGAAGCTTTCTTT.

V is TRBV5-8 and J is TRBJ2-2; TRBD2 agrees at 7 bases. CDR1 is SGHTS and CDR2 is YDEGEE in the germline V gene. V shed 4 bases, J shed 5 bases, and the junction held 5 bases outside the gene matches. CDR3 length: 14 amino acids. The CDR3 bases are TGTGCCAGCAGCCCCCCAGCGGGAACCGGGGAGCTGTTTTTT. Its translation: CASSPPAGTGELFF.

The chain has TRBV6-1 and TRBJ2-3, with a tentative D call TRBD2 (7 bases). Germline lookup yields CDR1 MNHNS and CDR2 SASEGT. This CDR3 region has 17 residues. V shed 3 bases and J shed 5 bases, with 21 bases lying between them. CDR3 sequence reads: CASSETLGAGARDTQYF. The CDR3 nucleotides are TGTGCCAGCAGTGAGACCCTCGGGGCGGGGGCTAGAGATACGCAGTATTTT.

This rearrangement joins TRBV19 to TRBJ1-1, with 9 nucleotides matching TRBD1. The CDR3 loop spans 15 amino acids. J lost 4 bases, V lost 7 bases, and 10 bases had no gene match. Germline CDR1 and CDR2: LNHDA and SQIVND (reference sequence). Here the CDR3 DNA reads TGTGCCAGTACCGAGACAGGGGGGGGAGTCACTGAAGCTTTCTTT. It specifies CASTETGGGVTEAFF.

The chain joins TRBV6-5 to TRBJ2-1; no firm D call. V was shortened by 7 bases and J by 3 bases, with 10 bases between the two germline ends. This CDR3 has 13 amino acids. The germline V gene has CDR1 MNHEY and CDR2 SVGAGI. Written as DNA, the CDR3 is TGTGCCAGCACTCGAGGAAGCTACAATGAGCAGTTCTTC. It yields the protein CASTRGSYNEQFF.

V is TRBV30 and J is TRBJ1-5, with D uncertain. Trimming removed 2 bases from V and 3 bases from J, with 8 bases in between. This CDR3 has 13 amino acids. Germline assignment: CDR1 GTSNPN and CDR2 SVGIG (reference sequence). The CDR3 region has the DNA TGTGCCTGGAGTACGAGGAACAATCAGCCCCAGCATTTT. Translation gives CAWSTRNNQPQHF.

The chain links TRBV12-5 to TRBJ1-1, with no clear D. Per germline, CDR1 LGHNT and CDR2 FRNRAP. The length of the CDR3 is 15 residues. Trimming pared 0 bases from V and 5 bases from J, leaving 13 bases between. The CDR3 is CASGLVLSTWTEAFF. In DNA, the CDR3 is TGTGCTAGTGGTTTGGTCTTATCAACCTGGACTGAAGCTTTCTTT.

CDR3 sequence: CASSEIQGARGELFF. The CDR3 DNA follows: TGTGCCAGCAGTGAGATACAGGGGGCGCGAGGGGAGCTGTTTTTT. The chain links TRBV2 to TRBJ2-2; 9 nucleotides align to TRBD1. The CDR3 runs 15 residues. V lost 3 bases, J lost 8 bases, and 7 bases stayed unmatched. Per germline, CDR1 SNHLY and CDR2 FYNNEI.

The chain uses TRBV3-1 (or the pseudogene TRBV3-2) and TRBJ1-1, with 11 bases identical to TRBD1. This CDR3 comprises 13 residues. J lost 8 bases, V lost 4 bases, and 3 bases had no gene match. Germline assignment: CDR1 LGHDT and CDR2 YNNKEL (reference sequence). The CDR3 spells CASSPGTGGEAFF. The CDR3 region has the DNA TGTGCCAGCAGCCCCGGGACAGGGGGGGAAGCTTTCTTT.

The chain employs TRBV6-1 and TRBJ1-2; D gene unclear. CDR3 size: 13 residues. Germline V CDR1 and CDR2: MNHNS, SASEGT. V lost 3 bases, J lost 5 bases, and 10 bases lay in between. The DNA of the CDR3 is TGTGCCAGCAGTGAGACCTGGAAGTATGGCTACACCTTC. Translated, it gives CASSETWKYGYTF.

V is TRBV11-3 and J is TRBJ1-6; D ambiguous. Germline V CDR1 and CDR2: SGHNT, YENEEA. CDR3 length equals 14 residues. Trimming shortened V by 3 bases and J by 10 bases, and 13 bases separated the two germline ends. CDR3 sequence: CASSFGVDGSPLHF. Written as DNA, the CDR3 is TGTGCCAGCAGCTTTGGGGTCGACGGGTCACCCCTCCACTTT.

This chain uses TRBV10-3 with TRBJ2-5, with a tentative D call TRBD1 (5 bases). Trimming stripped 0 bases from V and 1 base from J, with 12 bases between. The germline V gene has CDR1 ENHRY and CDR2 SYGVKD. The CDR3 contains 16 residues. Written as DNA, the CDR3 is TGTGCCATCAGTGAGTCCCGACAGACGGTCCAAGAGACCCAGTACTTC. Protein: CAISESRQTVQETQYF.

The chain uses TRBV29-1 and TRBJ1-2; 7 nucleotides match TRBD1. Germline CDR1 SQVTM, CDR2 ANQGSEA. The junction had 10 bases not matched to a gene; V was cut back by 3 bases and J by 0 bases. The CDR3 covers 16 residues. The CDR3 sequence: CSVEPTGWDPNYGYTF. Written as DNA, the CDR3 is TGCAGCGTTGAGCCGACAGGGTGGGACCCTAACTATGGCTACACCTTC.

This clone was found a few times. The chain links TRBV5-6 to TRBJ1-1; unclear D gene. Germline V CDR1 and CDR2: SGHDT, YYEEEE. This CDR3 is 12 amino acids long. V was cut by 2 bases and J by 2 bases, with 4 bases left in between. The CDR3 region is CASSFLNTEAFF. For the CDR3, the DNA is TGTGCCAGCAGCTTTCTTAACACTGAAGCTTTCTTT. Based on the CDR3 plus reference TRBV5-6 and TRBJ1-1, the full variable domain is DAGVTQSPTHLIKTRGQQVTLRCSPKSGHDTVSWYQQALGQGPQFIFQYYEEEERQRGNFPDRFSGHQFPNYSSELNVNALLLGDSALYLCASSFLNTEAFFGQGTRLTVV.

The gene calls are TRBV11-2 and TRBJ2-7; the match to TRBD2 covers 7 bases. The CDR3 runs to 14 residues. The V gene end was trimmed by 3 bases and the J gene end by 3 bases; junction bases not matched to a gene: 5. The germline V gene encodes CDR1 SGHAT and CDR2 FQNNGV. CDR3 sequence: CASSFGGDLYEQYF. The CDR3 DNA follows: TGTGCCAGCAGCTTTGGGGGGGATCTCTACGAGCAGTACTTC.

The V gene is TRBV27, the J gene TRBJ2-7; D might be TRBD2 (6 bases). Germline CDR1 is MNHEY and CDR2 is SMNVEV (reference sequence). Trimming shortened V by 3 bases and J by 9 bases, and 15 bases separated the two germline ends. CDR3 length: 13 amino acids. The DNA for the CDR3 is TGTGCCAGCAGTTTGGCCGGGAGTACGACGCAGTACGTC. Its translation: CASSLAGSTTQYV.

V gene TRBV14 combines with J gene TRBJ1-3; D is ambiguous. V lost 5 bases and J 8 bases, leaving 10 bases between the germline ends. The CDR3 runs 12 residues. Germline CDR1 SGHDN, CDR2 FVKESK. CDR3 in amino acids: CASSSWGYTIYF. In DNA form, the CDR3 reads TGTGCCAGCAGCTCTTGGGGTTACACCATATATTTT.

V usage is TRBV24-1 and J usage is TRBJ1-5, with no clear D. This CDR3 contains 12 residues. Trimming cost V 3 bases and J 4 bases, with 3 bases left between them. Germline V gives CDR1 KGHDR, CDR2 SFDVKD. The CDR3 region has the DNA TGTGCCACCAGTGATAGTAATCAGCCCCAGCATTTT. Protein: CATSDSNQPQHF.

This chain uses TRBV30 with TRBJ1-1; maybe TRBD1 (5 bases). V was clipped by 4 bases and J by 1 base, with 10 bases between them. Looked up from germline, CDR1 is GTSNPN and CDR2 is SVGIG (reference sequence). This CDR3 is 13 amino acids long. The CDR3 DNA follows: TGTGCCTGGACCGGGACGAGGAACACTGAAGCTTTCTTT. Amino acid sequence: CAWTGTRNTEAFF.

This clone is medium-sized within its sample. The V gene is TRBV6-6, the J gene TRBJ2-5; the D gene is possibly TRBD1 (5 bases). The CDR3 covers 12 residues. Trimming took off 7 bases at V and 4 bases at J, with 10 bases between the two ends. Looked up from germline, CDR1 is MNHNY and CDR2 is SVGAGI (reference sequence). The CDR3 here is CASTQGPETQYF. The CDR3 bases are TGTGCCAGCACGCAGGGCCCAGAGACCCAGTACTTC.

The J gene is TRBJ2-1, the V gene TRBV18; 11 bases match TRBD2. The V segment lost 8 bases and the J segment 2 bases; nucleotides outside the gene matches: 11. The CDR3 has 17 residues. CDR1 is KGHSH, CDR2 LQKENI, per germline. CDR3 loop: CASPTSGSWVAYNEQFF. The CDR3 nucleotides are TGTGCCAGCCCCACTAGCGGGAGTTGGGTTGCCTACAATGAGCAGTTCTTC.

The CDR3 DNA is TGTGCCAGCAGTCTTGACGGGGGGTATCAGCCCCAGCATTTT. It codes for CASSLDGGYQPQHF. The chain couples TRBV6-1 to TRBJ1-5; tentatively, D is TRBD1 (5 bases). The CDR3 runs 14 residues. The germline V gene has CDR1 MNHNS and CDR2 SASEGT. Deletions cut 5 bases from V and 5 bases from J, with 13 bases between.